The text below deals with one TCR beta chain. As part of library construction, unique molecular identifiers were attached to individual cDNA molecules. From the 5' RACE reads, TCRdb called clonotypes with MiXCR, one entry per CDR3 protein. The sample records about 83,000 distinct CDR3 sequences, 8.5% to 12% being singletons. Looked up from germline, CDR1 is SGHTA and CDR2 is FQGNSA. Trimming removed 4 bases at V and 11 bases at J, with 15 bases between. The CDR3 consists of 13 residues. This entry is derived from a study of early T cells in non-severe SARS-CoV-2 infection. On the study more broadly: With bulk RNA from unsorted whole blood as input, sequencing yielded unpaired chains.

The specimen comprised whole blood, sampled at baseline. The chain uses TRBV7-2 and TRBJ2-1; perhaps TRBD2 as D (6 bases). This receptor was obtained from an adult who was a healthcare worker with PCR-confirmed SARS-CoV-2 infection or an uninfected control (not recorded which). CDR3 sequence reads: CASSSTGVDKQFF. The CDR3 bases are TGTGCCAGCAGCTCGACGGGAGTAGATAAGCAGTTCTTC.